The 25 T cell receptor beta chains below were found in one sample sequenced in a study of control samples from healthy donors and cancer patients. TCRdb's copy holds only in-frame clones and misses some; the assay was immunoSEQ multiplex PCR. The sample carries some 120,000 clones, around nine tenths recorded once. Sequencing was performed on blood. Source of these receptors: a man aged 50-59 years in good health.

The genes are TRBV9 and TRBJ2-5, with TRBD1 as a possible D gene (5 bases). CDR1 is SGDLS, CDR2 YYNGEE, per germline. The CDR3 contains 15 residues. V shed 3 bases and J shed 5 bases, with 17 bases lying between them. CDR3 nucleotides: TGTGCCAGCAGCGCGATCGGCCACCCAGGGGAGACCCAGTACTTC. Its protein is CASSAIGHPGETQYF.

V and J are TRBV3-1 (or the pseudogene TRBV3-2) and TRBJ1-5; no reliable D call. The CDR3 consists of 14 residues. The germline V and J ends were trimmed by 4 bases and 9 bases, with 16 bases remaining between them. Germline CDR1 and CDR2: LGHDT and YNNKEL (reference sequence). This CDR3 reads CASSPLAAFPPQHF. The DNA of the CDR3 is TGTGCCAGCAGCCCCTTAGCCGCCTTTCCGCCCCAGCATTTT.

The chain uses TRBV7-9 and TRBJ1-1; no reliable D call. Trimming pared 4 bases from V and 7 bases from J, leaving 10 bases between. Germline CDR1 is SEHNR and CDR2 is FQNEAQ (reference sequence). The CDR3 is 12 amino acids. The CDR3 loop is CASSSPSREAFF. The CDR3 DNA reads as TGTGCCAGCAGCTCCCCCTCCCGTGAAGCTTTCTTT.

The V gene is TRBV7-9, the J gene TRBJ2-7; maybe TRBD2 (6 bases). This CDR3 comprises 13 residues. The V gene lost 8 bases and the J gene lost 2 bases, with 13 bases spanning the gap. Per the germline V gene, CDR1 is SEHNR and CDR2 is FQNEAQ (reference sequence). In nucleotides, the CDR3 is TGTGCCAGCGGGAGGAGGGCTCCCTACGAGCAGTACTTC. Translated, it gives CASGRRAPYEQYF.

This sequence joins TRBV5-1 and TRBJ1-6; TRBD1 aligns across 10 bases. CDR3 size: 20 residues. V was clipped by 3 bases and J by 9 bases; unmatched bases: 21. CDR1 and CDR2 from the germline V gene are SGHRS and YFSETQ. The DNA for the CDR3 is TGCGCCAGCAGCTCAGCACCGGGACAGGGGTCCCAGGGTTTCAGTTCACCCCTCCACTTT. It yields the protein CASSSAPGQGSQGFSSPLHF.

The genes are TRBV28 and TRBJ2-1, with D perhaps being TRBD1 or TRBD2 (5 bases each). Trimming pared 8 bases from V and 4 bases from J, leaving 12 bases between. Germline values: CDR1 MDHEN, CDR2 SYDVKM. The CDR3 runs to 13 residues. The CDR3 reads CASGDLWYNEQFF. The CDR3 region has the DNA TGTGCCAGCGGGGACCTTTGGTACAATGAGCAGTTCTTC.

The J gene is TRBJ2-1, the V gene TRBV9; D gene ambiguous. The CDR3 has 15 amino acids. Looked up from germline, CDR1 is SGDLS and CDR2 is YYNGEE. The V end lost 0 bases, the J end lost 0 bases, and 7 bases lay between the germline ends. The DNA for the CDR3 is TGTGCCAGCAGCGTAGGTGGGCCCTCCTACAATGAGCAGTTCTTC. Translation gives CASSVGGPSYNEQFF.

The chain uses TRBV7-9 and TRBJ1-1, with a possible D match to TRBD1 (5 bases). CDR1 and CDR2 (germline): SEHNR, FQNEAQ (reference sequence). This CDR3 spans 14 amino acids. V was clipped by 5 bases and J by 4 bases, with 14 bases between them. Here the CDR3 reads CASSPGTYGTEAFF. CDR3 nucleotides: TGTGCCAGCAGCCCCGGGACCTACGGCACTGAAGCTTTCTTT.

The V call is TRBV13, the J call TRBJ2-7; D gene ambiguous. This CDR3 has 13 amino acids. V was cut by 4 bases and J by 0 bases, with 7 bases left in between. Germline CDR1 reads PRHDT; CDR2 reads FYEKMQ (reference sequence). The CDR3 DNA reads TGTGCCAGCAGCTCCGTGGGCTCCTACGAGCAGTACTTC. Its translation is CASSSVGSYEQYF. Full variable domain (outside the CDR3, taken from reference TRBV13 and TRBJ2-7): AAGVIQSPRHLIKEKRETATLKCYPIPRHDTVYWYQQGPGQDPQFLISFYEKMQSDKGSIPDRFSAQQFSDYHSELNMSSLELGDSALYFCASSSVGSYEQYFGPGTRLTVT.

The CDR3 DNA sequence: TGCGCCAGCAGCTTTGGGGCAGGGTCTTACGAGCAGTACTTC. It translates to CASSFGAGSYEQYF. V usage is TRBV5-1 and J usage is TRBJ2-7; D is possibly TRBD1 (5 bases). Germline V lookup: CDR1 SGHRS, CDR2 YFSETQ. V shed 2 bases and J shed 4 bases, with 13 bases lying between them. The CDR3 is made up of 14 amino acids.

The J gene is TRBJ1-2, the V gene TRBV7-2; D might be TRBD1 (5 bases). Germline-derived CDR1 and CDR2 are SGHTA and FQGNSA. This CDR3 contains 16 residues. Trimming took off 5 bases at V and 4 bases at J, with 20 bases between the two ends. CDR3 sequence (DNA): TGTGCCAGCAGCCCCAGGCAGAGGGGCTCTTCCTATGGCTACACCTTC. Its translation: CASSPRQRGSSYGYTF.

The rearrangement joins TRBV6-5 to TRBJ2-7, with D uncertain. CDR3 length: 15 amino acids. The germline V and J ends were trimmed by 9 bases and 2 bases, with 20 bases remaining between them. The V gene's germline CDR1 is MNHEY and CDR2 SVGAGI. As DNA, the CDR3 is TGTGCCAGAGCCCCGATGCAACCTAGGACCTACGAGCAGTACTTC. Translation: CARAPMQPRTYEQYF.

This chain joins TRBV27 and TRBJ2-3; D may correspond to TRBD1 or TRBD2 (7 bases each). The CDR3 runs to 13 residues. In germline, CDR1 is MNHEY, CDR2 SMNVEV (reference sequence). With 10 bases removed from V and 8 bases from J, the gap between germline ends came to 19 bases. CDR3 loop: CATRGGGSVTQYF. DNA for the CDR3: TGTGCCACCCGGGGAGGGGGCTCGGTTACGCAGTATTTT.

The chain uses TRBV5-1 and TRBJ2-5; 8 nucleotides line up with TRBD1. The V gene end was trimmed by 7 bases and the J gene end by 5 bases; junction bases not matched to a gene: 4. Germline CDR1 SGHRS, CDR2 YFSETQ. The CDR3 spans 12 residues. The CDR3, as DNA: TGCGCCAGCCAGGGGGCGGATGAGACCCAGTACTTC. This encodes CASQGADETQYF. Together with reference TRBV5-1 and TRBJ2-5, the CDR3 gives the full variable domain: KAGVTQTPRYLIKTRGQQVTLSCSPISGHRSVSWYQQTPGQGLQFLFEYFSETQRNKGNFPGRFSGRQFSNSRSEMNVSTLELGDSALYLCASQGADETQYFGPGTRLLVL.

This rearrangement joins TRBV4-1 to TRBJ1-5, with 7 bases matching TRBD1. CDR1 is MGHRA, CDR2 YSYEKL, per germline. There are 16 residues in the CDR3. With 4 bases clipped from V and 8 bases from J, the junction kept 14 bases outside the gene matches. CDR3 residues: CASSPRGRDRHEPQHF. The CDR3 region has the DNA TGCGCCAGCAGCCCCCGGGGACGGGACAGACATGAGCCCCAGCATTTT.

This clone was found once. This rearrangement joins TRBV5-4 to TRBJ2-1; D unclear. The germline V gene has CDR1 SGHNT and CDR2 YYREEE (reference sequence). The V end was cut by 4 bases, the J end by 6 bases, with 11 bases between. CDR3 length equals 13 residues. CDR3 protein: CASSSSVGNEQFF. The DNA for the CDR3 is TGTGCCAGCAGCAGTTCAGTGGGCAATGAGCAGTTCTTC.

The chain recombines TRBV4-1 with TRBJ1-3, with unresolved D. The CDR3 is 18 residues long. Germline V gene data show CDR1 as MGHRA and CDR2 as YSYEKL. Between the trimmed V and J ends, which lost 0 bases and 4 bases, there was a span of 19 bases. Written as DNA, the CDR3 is TGCGCCAGCAGCCAAGAACCTTCCATAAGGACGGGCGGAAACACCATATATTTT. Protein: CASSQEPSIRTGGNTIYF.

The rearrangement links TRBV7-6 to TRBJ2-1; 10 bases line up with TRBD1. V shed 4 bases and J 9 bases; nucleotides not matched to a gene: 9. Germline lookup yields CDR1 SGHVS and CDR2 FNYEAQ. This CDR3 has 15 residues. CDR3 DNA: TGTGCCAGCAGCTCGAGACAGGGGGCAGTGGGTGAGCAGTTCTTC. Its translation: CASSSRQGAVGEQFF.

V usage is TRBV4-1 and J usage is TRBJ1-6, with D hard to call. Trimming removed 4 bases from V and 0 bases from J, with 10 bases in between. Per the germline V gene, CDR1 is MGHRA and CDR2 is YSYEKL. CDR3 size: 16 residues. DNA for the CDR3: TGCGCCAGCAGCCCGTCTGGGAGCTCCTATAATTCACCCCTCCACTTT. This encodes CASSPSGSSYNSPLHF.

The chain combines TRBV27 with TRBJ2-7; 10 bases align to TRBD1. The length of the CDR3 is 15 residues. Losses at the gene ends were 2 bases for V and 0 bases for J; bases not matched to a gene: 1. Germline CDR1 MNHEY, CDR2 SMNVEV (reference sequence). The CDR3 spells CASSLGTGVSYEQYF. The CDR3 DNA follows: TGTGCCAGCAGTTTAGGGACAGGGGTCTCCTACGAGCAGTACTTC.

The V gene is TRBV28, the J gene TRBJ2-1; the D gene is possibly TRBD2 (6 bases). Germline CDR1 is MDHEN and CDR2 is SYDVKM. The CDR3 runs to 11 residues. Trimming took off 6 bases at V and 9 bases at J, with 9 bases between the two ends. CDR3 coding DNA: TGTGCCAGCAGGGATAGCGGTGAGCAGTTCTTC. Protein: CASRDSGEQFF.

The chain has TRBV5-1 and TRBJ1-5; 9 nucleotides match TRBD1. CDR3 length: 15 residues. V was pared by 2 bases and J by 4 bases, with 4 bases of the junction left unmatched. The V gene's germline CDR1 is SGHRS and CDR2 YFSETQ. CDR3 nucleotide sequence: TGCGCCAGCAGCTTTTCGGGACAGGGTAATCAGCCCCAGCATTTT. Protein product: CASSFSGQGNQPQHF.

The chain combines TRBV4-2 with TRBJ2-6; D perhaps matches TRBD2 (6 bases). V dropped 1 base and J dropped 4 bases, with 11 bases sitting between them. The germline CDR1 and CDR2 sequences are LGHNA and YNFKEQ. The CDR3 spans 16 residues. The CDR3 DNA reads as TGTGCCAGCAGCCAAGTCGGGGGTGACGGGGCCAACGTCCTGACTTTC. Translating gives CASSQVGGDGANVLTF.

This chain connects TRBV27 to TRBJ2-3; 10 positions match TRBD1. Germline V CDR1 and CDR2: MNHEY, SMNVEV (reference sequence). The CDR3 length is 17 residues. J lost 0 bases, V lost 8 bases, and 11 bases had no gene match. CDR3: CASARDRGSSSTDTQYF. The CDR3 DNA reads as TGTGCCAGCGCCCGGGACAGGGGTTCTTCTAGCACAGATACGCAGTATTTT.

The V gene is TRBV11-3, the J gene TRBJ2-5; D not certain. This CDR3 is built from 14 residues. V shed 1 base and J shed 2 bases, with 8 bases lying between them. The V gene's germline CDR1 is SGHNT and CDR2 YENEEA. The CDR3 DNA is TGTGCCAGCAGCTTAGGGCGGCAGCAAGAGACCCAGTACTTC. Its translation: CASSLGRQQETQYF.